The 2 T cell receptor beta chains reported below all come from one sample, sequenced in a study of shared clonotypes between healthy human individuals. The method was immunoSEQ multiplex PCR; TCRdb's version includes in-frame clones alone and lacks a portion of them. The table lists around 2.5 million clones, 80% to 95% of them singletons. Sequencing was carried out using naive CD4+ T cells from PBMCs. Noted subset: CD45RA+ positively selected. The receptor source for this set is a man between 18 and 35 years old in good health. Some clones in this sample may be carry-over from other donors' samples.

V is TRBV7-8 and J is TRBJ2-7; D is ambiguous. The CDR3 extends over 14 amino acids. The ends were cut back, 1 base at V and 2 bases at J, with 9 bases in the middle. The germline gives CDR1 SGHVS, CDR2 FQNEAQ. CDR3 in amino acids: CASSLGGKPYEQYF. CDR3 bases: TGTGCCAGCAGCTTAGGTGGTAAGCCCTACGAGCAGTACTTC. The complete variable domain, with remaining parts taken from reference TRBV7-8 and TRBJ2-7, reads GAGVSQSPRYKVAKRGQDVALRCDPISGHVSLFWYQQALGQGPEFLTYFQNEAQLDKSGLPSDRFFAERPEGSVSTLKIQRTQQEDSAVYLCASSLGGKPYEQYFGPGTRLTVT.

The chain employs TRBV19 and TRBJ2-3, with TRBD2 matching 8 bases. Trimming cost V 4 bases and J 6 bases; bases outside gene matches: 6. CDR3 length: 14 residues. Germline CDR1 and CDR2: LNHDA and SQIVND (reference sequence). CDR3 DNA: TGTGCCAGTAGTAAAGCGGGAGCGGGGGATACGCAGTATTTT. It yields the protein CASSKAGAGDTQYF.